The entry that follows covers one TCR beta chain sequence. The ends lost 3 bases at V and 6 bases at J; junction bases unmatched: 11. CDR3 length equals 15 residues. CDR1 is MDHEN and CDR2 is SYDVKM in the germline V gene. This specimen belongs to a study of Graves' ophthalmopathy and Graves' hyperthyroidism. RNA transcripts were the template, and TCR beta CDR3 regions were amplified from them. Following a first-round RT-PCR that used HTBI primers, a second-round multiplex PCR was carried out. TCRdb called the multiplex PCR reads again in MiXCR, with one record for every CDR3 protein. The table shows under 200,000 distinct CDR3 sequences, with more than 30% occurring only once. Donors with ophthalmopathy: moderate-to-severe activity, CAS ≥3, NOSPECS ≥4, duration under 3 months. Physicians reached a diagnosis by relying on clinical symptoms, serum thyroxine, TRAb, thyroid ultrasound and orbital computed tomography.

This receptor was identified in a woman between 40 and 50 years old with Graves' ophthalmopathy. The rearrangement links TRBV28 to TRBJ2-7; 7 nucleotides line up with TRBD2. The specimen was peripheral blood. The CDR3 nucleotides read TGTGCCAGCAGTTTTATTGGACTAGTGAGTCGCGAGCAGTACTTC. The encoded protein is CASSFIGLVSREQYF.